This T cell receptor beta chain was profiled in a study of blood T cell repertoires in COVID-19. Assay: immunoSEQ multiplex PCR; the TCRdb copy retains only in-frame clones and omits some. The table has around 86,000 clones, roughly 84% seen once. The TCR sequence derives from a human donor in a cohort sampled during active COVID-19. Material: peripheral blood.

The chain's CDR3 is CASSLPNGLDIAYEQYF. CDR3 nucleotides: TGTGCCAGCAGCTTACCAAATGGACTCGACATAGCCTACGAGCAGTACTTC. The chain combines TRBV7-2 with TRBJ2-7, with D possibly matching TRBD2 (5 bases). V was pared by 2 bases and J by 2 bases, with 19 bases between. The CDR3 spans 17 residues. Germline loops: CDR1 SGHTA, CDR2 FQGNSA.